The entry that follows covers one TCR beta chain sequence. The data originate from a study of T cell changes during pregnancy in multiple sclerosis. Some clones are missing from TCRdb's copy, which holds only in-frame ones; the method was immunoSEQ multiplex PCR. The data hold more than 65,000 clones, with 75% to 90% observed a single time. V was shortened by 0 bases and J by 7 bases, with 8 bases between the two germline ends. CDR1 is SGHDT and CDR2 is YYEEEE in the germline V gene. The CDR3 is 12 amino acids. This TCR came from a female donor in good health, enrolled as a control in a pregnancy study. The rearrangement links TRBV5-6 to TRBJ2-7; D uncertain. This sample comprised peripheral blood, obtained after pregnancy. The CDR3 reads CASSLAAGEQYF. The CDR3 region has the DNA TGTGCCAGCAGCTTGGCCGCCGGGGAGCAGTACTTC.